This TCR beta chain was identified during a study of control samples from healthy donors and cancer patients. The protocol was immunoSEQ multiplex PCR, while the TCRdb copy is restricted to in-frame clones and leaves out a portion. Seen here are more than 90,000 clones, 80% to 90% observed once, and the top ten hold over 6.5%. Per the germline V gene, CDR1 is MGHRA and CDR2 is YSYEKL. This CDR3 comprises 13 residues. Trimming stripped 2 bases from V and 7 bases from J, with 10 bases between. The sequencing input was blood. The rearrangement links TRBV4-1 to TRBJ2-3; D is possibly TRBD1 (6 bases). The source of this sequence is a man aged 30 to 45 in good health. The CDR3 sequence is CASSQRDTNTQYF. The CDR3 DNA sequence: TGCGCCAGCAGCCAACGGGACACCAATACGCAGTATTTT.